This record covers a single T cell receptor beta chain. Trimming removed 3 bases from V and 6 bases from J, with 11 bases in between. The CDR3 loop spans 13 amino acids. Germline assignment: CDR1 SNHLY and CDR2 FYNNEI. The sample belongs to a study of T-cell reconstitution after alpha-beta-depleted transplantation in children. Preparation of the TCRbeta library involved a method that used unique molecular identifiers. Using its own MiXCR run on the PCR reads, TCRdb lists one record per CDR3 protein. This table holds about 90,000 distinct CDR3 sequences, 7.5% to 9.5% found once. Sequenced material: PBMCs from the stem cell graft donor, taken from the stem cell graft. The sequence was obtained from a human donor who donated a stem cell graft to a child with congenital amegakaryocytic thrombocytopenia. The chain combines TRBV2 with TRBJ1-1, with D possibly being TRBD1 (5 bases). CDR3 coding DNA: TGTGCCAGCAGTGACGGGGCAAGGGCTGAAGCTTTCTTT. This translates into CASSDGARAEAFF. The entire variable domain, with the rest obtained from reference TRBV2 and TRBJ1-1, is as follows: EPEVTQTPSHQVTQMGQEVILRCVPISNHLYFYWYRQILGQKVEFLVSFYNNEISEKSEIFDDQFSVERPDGSNFTLKIRSTKLEDSAMYFCASSDGARAEAFFGQGTRLTVV.